The next 17 T cell receptor beta chains were all read from a single sample in a study of graft-versus-host responses after intestinal transplantation. Profiling relied on immunoSEQ multiplex PCR, and the TCRdb table lists in-frame clones only, not all of them. The sample lists about 77,000 clones; about nine tenths were seen once. The sample in question was PBMCs, obtained 98 days after intestinal transplantation. The source is a human patient who received an intestinal transplant, so some T cells may come from the graft donor.

The chain is built from TRBV7-9 and TRBJ1-6; D possibly corresponds to TRBD1 (6 bases). V was clipped by 3 bases and J by 4 bases, with 10 bases between them. Germline V lookup: CDR1 SEHNR, CDR2 FQNEAQ (reference sequence). CDR3 length: 15 amino acids. CDR3 amino acids: CASSLPGQYNSPLHF. The DNA for the CDR3 is TGTGCCAGCAGCTTGCCCGGACAGTATAATTCACCCCTCCACTTT.

The chain has TRBV4-1 and TRBJ2-5; D assignment may be TRBD1 or TRBD2 (5 bases each). Germline CDR1 MGHRA, CDR2 YSYEKL. V lost 3 bases to trimming and J lost 5 bases, with 16 bases between them. The CDR3 runs 15 residues. The CDR3 bases are TGCGCCAGCAGCCAGGTCGGGGCCCCAGTGGAGACCCAGTACTTC. Residues: CASSQVGAPVETQYF.

The rearrangement joins TRBV7-3 to TRBJ2-1, with a tentative D call TRBD2 (6 bases). Germline CDR1 SGHTA, CDR2 FQGTGA. This CDR3 contains 15 residues. V lost 5 bases, J lost 0 bases, and 11 bases lay in between. DNA of the CDR3: TGTGCCAGCAGCAACTTAGCGGACTCCTACAATGAGCAGTTCTTC. This sequence encodes CASSNLADSYNEQFF.

The CDR3 is CASSLSSLAGAGLDTQYF. In nucleotides, the CDR3 is TGTGCCAGCAGTTTATCCTCGTTGGCGGGAGCGGGATTAGATACGCAGTATTTT. The chain is built from TRBV27 and TRBJ2-3, with 7 bases lining up with TRBD2. The trim removed 0 bases at V and 5 bases at J, leaving 14 bases unmatched. The CDR3 loop spans 18 amino acids. Germline-derived CDR1 and CDR2 are MNHEY and SMNVEV (reference sequence).

This sequence joins TRBV5-6 and TRBJ2-5, with D hard to call. The CDR3 consists of 14 residues. Germline assignment: CDR1 SGHDT and CDR2 YYEEEE. V dropped 2 bases and J dropped 5 bases, with 13 bases sitting between them. CDR3 protein: CASSFEVRMETQYF. The CDR3 DNA follows: TGTGCCAGCAGCTTCGAAGTACGTATGGAGACCCAGTACTTC.

This rearrangement joins TRBV19 to TRBJ1-4, with D unresolved. There are 13 residues in the CDR3. The ends were cut back, 5 bases at V and 3 bases at J, with 7 bases in the middle. CDR1 is LNHDA and CDR2 is SQIVND in the germline V gene (reference sequence). The CDR3 protein is CASSSTPNEKLFF. CDR3 nucleotides: TGTGCCAGTAGTTCGACACCTAATGAAAAACTGTTTTTT.

The genes are TRBV2 and TRBJ2-7; D is possibly TRBD2 (5 bases). This CDR3 is 13 amino acids long. Germline CDR1 SNHLY, CDR2 FYNNEI. V was trimmed by 4 bases and J by 1 base, leaving 8 bases between them. In DNA form, the CDR3 reads TGTGCCAGCAGTGCCTCGGGGTCCTACGAGCAGTACTTC. Protein: CASSASGSYEQYF.

This rearrangement joins TRBV5-1 to TRBJ2-6; D remains ambiguous. CDR1 and CDR2 (germline): SGHRS, YFSETQ. V was pared by 2 bases and J by 0 bases, with 9 bases between. The CDR3 sequence is 16 residues long. As DNA, the CDR3 is TGCGCCAGCAGCTTTTTATTCCGCTCTGGGGCCAACGTCCTGACTTTC. This translates into CASSFLFRSGANVLTF.

The chain links TRBV29-1 to TRBJ2-5; perhaps D is TRBD1 or TRBD2 (7 bases each). Per the germline V gene, CDR1 is SQVTM and CDR2 is ANQGSEA. The ends were cut back, 6 bases at V and 5 bases at J, with 13 bases in the middle. The CDR3 sequence is 12 residues long. The chain's CDR3 is CSVLQGGETQYF. The CDR3 DNA sequence: TGCAGCGTCCTGCAGGGGGGGGAGACCCAGTACTTC.

V usage is TRBV4-1 and J usage is TRBJ1-5; 8 positions agree with TRBD1. Germline lookup yields CDR1 MGHRA and CDR2 YSYEKL. The CDR3 spans 14 residues. V shed 6 bases and J 9 bases; nucleotides not matched to a gene: 10. The CDR3 region is CASSRGQGLRPQHF. In DNA form, the CDR3 reads TGCGCCAGCAGTCGAGGACAGGGATTGAGGCCCCAGCATTTT.

This chain links TRBV15 with TRBJ1-2, with 8 bases fitting TRBD1. This CDR3 has 16 amino acids. J lost 0 bases, V lost 1 base, and 4 bases had no gene match. Germline V lookup: CDR1 LNHNV, CDR2 YYDKDF (reference sequence). The CDR3 DNA sequence: TGTGCCACCAGCAGAGCGACAGGGGTAGCTAACTATGGCTACACCTTC. This encodes CATSRATGVANYGYTF.

This chain joins TRBV27 and TRBJ1-4; 7 bases are shared with TRBD1. The CDR3 covers 15 residues. V gave up 3 bases and J gave up 3 bases; unmatched junction bases: 4. Germline loops: CDR1 MNHEY, CDR2 SMNVEV (reference sequence). The CDR3 loop is CASSFPGTANEKLFF. In DNA, the CDR3 is TGTGCCAGCAGTTTCCCCGGGACAGCTAATGAAAAACTGTTTTTT.

DNA of the CDR3: TGTGCCAGCTCACCACTTCCTCGGGACAATCAGCCCCAGCATTTT. Protein sequence: CASSPLPRDNQPQHF. The chain carries TRBV18 and TRBJ1-5; D not certain. CDR1 is KGHSH and CDR2 is LQKENI in the germline V gene. The CDR3 is 15 amino acids. The V end lost 1 base, the J end lost 3 bases, and 10 bases lay between the germline ends.

The chain couples TRBV28 to TRBJ2-7; the D gene could be TRBD1 or TRBD2 (5 bases each). The length of the CDR3 is 17 residues. Germline V gene sequence: CDR1 MDHEN, CDR2 SYDVKM. With 4 bases removed from V and 2 bases from J, the gap between germline ends came to 21 bases. The DNA of the CDR3 is TGTGCCAGCAGTTCTGAGGGGCTCCAGGGTCCCCCCTACGAGCAGTACTTC. The encoded protein is CASSSEGLQGPPYEQYF.

CDR3 region: CAWSVLDGLKYQETQYF. For the CDR3, the DNA is TGTGCCTGGAGTGTACTCGACGGACTAAAATACCAAGAGACCCAGTACTTC. J is TRBJ2-5 and V is TRBV30; maybe TRBD2 (6 bases). The CDR3 has 17 residues. The V and J ends lost 0 bases and 0 bases respectively, with 17 bases between them. Germline CDR1 reads GTSNPN; CDR2 reads SVGIG (reference sequence).

This chain connects TRBV6-5 to TRBJ1-2; D is uncertain. This CDR3 has 14 residues. Germline V gene data show CDR1 as MNHEY and CDR2 as SVGAGI. The V and J ends lost 5 bases and 3 bases respectively, with 13 bases between them. Here the CDR3 reads CASSPMRADYGYTF. The CDR3 DNA is TGTGCCAGCAGTCCCATGAGGGCAGACTATGGCTACACCTTC.

The V and J genes are TRBV7-9 and TRBJ2-5, with TRBD1 identical over 9 bases. The end of the DNA is better explained by TRBJ2-7, so the J call may be wrong. Germline values: CDR1 SEHNR, CDR2 FQNEAQ (reference sequence). This CDR3 comprises 15 residues. The CDR3 DNA is TGTGCCAGCAGCTCGCCGCCTGGGACAGGGCACGAGCAGTACTTC. It codes for CASSSPPGTGHEQYF.